The 2 T cell receptor beta chains below all came from one sample that was sequenced in a study of blood T cells in healthy people across ages. Then a second PCR, running roughly 7 to 11 cycles, was carried out with a sample-barcoded 5' primer and a J-beta primer mix. TCRdb fed the 5' RACE reads into MiXCR, producing one record per CDR3 protein. This sample has over 1.5 million distinct CDR3 sequences, with about 49% found just once. Sequencing input: blood. These receptors were collected from a woman aged 40 to 50 in good health.

The chain is built from TRBV5-1 and TRBJ1-1, with 9 bases that match TRBD1. This CDR3 has 14 residues. V lost 2 bases and J lost 4; bases outside the gene matches: 3. Per germline, CDR1 SGHRS and CDR2 YFSETQ. The CDR3 DNA reads as TGCGCCAGCAGCTTACAGGGGGCGTTCACTGAAGCTTTCTTT. Its protein product is CASSLQGAFTEAFF.

Points on this clonotype: A much larger clone differs by one base, so this may be a read error. V and J are TRBV10-3 and TRBJ2-5; perhaps D is TRBD1 or TRBD2 (5 bases each). Near its end, the DNA agrees better with TRBJ2-7, so the J call may be wrong. This CDR3 has 11 amino acids. Germline assignment: CDR1 ENHRY and CDR2 SYGVKD. The DNA of the CDR3 is TGTGTCATCAGTGAGAGGGGCGAGCAGTACTTC. Its protein product is CVISERGEQYF.